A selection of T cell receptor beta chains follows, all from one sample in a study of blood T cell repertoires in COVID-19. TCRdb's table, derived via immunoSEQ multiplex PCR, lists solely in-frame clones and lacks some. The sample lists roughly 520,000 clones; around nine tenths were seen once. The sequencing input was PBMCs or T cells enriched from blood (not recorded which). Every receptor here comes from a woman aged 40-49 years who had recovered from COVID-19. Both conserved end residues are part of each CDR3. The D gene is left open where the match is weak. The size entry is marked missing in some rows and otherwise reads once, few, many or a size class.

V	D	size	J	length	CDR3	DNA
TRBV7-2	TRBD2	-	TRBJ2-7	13	CASRRSGSYEQYF	TGTGCCAGCAGGAGAAGCGGGAGCTACGAGCAGTACTTC
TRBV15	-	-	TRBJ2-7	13	CATSRDKTYEQYF	TGTGCCACCAGCAGAGATAAAACCTACGAGCAGTACTTC
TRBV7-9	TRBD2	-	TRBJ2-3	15	CASRVKSGSPDTQYF	TGTGCCAGCAGAGTGAAAAGCGGGAGCCCTGATACGCAGTATTTT
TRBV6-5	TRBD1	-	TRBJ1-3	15	CASRLTGEAGNTIYF	TGTGCCAGCAGGCTGACAGGGGAAGCTGGAAACACCATATATTTT
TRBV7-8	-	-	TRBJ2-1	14	CASLMRPGYNEQFF	TGTGCCAGCTTGATGAGGCCGGGTTACAATGAGCAGTTCTTC
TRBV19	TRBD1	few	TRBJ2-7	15	CASSRSTGINYEQYF	TGTGCCAGTAGTCGATCGACAGGGATTAATTACGAGCAGTACTTC
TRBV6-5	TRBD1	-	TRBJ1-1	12	CASISGGTEAFF	TGTGCCAGCATCTCAGGGGGCACTGAAGCTTTCTTT
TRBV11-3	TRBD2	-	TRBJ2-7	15	CASSLESGRAYEQYF	TGTGCCAGCAGCTTAGAATCCGGGAGGGCCTACGAGCAGTACTTC
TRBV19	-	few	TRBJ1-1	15	CASRFNGHKNTEAFF	TGTGCCAGTAGGTTCAATGGACATAAGAACACTGAAGCTTTCTTT
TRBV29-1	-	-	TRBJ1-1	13	CSVEWRGNTEAFF	TGCAGCGTTGAATGGAGAGGGAACACTGAAGCTTTCTTT
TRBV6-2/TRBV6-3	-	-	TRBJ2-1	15	CASSLRTGFYNEQFF	TGTGCCAGCAGTCTAAGGACTGGATTCTACAATGAGCAGTTCTTC
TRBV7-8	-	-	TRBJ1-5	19	CASSSKRTGWRGSNQPQHF	TGTGCCAGCAGCTCTAAACGCACGGGGTGGCGGGGTAGCAATCAGCCCCAGCATTTT
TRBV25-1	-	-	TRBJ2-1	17	CASSEGGGVGPGNEQFF	TGTGCCAGCAGTGAGGGAGGTGGGGTTGGTCCCGGCAATGAGCAGTTCTTC
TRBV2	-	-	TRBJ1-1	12	CASTGMETEAFF	TGTGCCAGCACGGGAATGGAGACTGAAGCTTTCTTT
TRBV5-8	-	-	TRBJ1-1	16	CASSRGGYGEGTEAFF	TGTGCCAGCAGCCGCGGAGGTTATGGCGAGGGCACTGAAGCTTTCTTT
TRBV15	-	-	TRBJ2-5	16	CATSRLRTNPRETQYF	TGTGCCACCAGCAGGCTTAGAACTAACCCTCGAGAGACCCAGTACTTC
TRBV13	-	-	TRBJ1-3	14	CASSSRTSGNTIYF	TGTGCCAGCAGCTCCCGGACATCTGGAAACACCATATATTTT
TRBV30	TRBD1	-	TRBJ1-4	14	CAWSTGQGREKLFF	TGTGCCTGGAGTACTGGACAGGGCCGGGAAAAACTGTTTTTT
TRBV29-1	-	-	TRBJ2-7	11	CSVEDIYEQYF	TGCAGCGTTGAAGACATCTACGAGCAGTACTTC
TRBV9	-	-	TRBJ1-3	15	CASSVGTVSGNTIYF	TGTGCCAGCAGCGTAGGGACAGTCTCTGGAAACACCATATATTTT
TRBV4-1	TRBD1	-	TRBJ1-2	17	CASSQASGGALLYGYTF	TGCGCCAGCAGCCAAGCTTCAGGGGGCGCGTTGCTCTATGGCTACACCTTC
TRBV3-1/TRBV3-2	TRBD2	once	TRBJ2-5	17	CASSYRVGLAGAKTQYF	TGTGCCAGCAGCTACCGAGTGGGACTAGCGGGAGCAAAGACCCAGTACTTC
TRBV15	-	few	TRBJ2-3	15	CATSKELAITDTQYF	TGTGCCACCAGCAAGGAGTTAGCGATCACAGATACGCAGTATTTT
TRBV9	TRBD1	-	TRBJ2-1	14	CASSLGTGANEQFF	TGTGCCAGCAGCCTAGGGACAGGAGCCAATGAGCAGTTCTTC
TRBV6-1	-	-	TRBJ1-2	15	CASSEVLRGIYGYTF	TGTGCCAGCAGTGAAGTTCTTAGAGGGATCTATGGCTACACCTTC
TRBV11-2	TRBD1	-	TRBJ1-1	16	CASSLILRKQGAEAFF	TGTGCCAGCAGCTTAATCCTAAGGAAACAGGGGGCTGAAGCTTTCTTT
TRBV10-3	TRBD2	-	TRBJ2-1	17	CAISWTAGVPPYNEQFF	TGTGCCATCTCGTGGACGGCGGGAGTGCCCCCCTACAATGAGCAGTTCTTC
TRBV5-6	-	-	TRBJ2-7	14	CASSGAVYSYEQYF	TGTGCCAGCAGTGGGGCAGTATACTCCTACGAGCAGTACTTC
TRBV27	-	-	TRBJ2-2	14	CASSYISNTGELFF	TGTGCCAGCAGTTATATATCGAACACCGGGGAGCTGTTTTTT
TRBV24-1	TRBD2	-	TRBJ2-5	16	CATSITTSGNRETQYF	TGTGCCACCAGCATTACGACTAGCGGGAATAGGGAGACCCAGTACTTC
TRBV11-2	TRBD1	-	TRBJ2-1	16	CASSLGQGGRYNEQFF	TGTGCCAGCAGCCTAGGACAGGGGGGAAGATACAATGAGCAGTTCTTC
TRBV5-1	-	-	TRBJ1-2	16	CASSLTAGARDYGYTF	TGCGCCAGCAGCTTGACCGCAGGGGCTCGGGACTATGGCTACACCTTC
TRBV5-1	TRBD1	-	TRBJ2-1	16	CASSLAPGTGNREQFF	TGCGCCAGCAGCTTGGCCCCCGGGACAGGTAATAGGGAGCAGTTCTTC
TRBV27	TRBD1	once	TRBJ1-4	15	CASGRRGLGDEKLFF	TGTGCCAGCGGCCGCAGGGGGCTCGGGGATGAAAAACTGTTTTTT
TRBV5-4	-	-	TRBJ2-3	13	CASRQLVSDTQYF	TGTGCCAGCAGACAACTAGTATCGGATACGCAGTATTTT
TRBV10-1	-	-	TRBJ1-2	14	CASSESTVNYGYTF	TGCGCCAGCAGTGAGTCGACAGTCAACTATGGCTACACCTTC
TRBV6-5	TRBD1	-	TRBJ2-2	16	CASSYRGQGLSGELFF	TGTGCCAGCAGCTACCGAGGACAGGGGTTGTCCGGGGAGCTGTTTTTT
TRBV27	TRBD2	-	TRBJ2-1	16	CASSSYRGRAGNEQFF	TGTGCCAGCAGTTCTTATCGGGGGAGGGCCGGGAATGAGCAGTTCTTC
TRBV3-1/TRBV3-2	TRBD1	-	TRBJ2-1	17	CASSQPGDRGWRNEQFF	TGTGCCAGCAGCCAGCCGGGGGACAGGGGGTGGAGAAATGAGCAGTTCTTC
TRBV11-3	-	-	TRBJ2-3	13	CASKDGAIDKQYF	TGTGCCAGCAAGGATGGGGCCATCGACAAGCAGTATTTT
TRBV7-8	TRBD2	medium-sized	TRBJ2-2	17	CASSLRGRTSNTGELFF	TGTGCCAGCAGCTTACGGGGTCGGACTAGCAACACCGGGGAGCTGTTTTTT